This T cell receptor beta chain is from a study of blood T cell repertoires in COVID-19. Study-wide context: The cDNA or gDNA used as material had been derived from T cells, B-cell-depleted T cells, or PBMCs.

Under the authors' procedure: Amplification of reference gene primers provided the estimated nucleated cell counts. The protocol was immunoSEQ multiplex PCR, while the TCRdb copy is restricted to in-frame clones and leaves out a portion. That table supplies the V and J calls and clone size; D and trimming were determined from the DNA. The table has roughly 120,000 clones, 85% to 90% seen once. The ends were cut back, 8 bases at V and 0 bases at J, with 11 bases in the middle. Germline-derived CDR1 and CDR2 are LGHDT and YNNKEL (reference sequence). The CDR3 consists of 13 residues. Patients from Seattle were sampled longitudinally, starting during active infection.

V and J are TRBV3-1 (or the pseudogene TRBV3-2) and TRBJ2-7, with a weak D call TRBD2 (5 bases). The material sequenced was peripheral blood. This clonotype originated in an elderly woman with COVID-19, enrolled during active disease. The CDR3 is CASSPGYSYEQYF. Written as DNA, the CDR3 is TGTGCCAGCTCCCCGGGGTACTCCTACGAGCAGTACTTC.